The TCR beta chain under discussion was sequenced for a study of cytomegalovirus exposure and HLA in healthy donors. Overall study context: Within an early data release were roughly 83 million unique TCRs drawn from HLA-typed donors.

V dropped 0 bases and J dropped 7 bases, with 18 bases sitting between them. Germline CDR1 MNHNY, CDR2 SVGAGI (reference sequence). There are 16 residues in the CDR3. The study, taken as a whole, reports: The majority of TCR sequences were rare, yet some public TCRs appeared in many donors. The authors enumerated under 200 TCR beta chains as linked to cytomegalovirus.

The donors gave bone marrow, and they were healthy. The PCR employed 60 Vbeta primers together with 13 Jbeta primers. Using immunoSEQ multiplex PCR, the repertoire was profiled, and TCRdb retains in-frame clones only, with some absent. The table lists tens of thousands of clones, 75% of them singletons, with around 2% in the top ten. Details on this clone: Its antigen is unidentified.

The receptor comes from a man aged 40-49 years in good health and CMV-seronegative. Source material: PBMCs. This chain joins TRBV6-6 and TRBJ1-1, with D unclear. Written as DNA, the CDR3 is TGTGCCAGCAGTTACTCGCCAATGGCGGGCGCAATTGAAGCTTTCTTT. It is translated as CASSYSPMAGAIEAFF.